The 32 T cell receptor beta chains given below trace back to one sample, sequenced in a study of blood T cell repertoires in COVID-19. Sequencing was performed with immunoSEQ multiplex PCR; in TCRdb, only in-frame clones are kept and a portion is missing. The sample contains 500,000 to 600,000 clones, about 89% of which appear only once. Sequenced: peripheral blood. Receptor source: a woman between 50 and 59 years old with COVID-19, enrolled during active disease.

The V and J genes are TRBV3-1 (or the pseudogene TRBV3-2) and TRBJ1-2; 10 nucleotides align to TRBD1. The CDR3 contains 16 residues. Germline assignment: CDR1 LGHDT and CDR2 YNNKEL (reference sequence). V lost 4 bases to trimming and J lost 1 base; unmatched junction nucleotides: 6. The CDR3 reads CASSPETGGFNYGYTF. CDR3 DNA sequence: TGTGCCAGCAGCCCAGAGACAGGGGGCTTTAACTATGGCTACACCTTC.

A remark on this clone: One end of the junction is discordant with germline, which a read error may explain. The same CDR3 arises from other DNA sequences in this sample as well. The chain's CDR3 is CASSLAGAETQYF. The CDR3 DNA reads TGTGCCAGCAGTCTAGCGGGGGCGGAGACCCAGTACTTC. The chain carries TRBV12-3 or TRBV12-4 and TRBJ2-5; 10 positions match TRBD2. The length of the CDR3 is 13 residues.

The V and J genes are TRBV7-3 and TRBJ2-1; the D gene is possibly TRBD2 (6 bases). There are 13 residues in the CDR3. Trimming removed 0 bases from V and 12 bases from J, with 12 bases in between. In germline, CDR1 is SGHTA, CDR2 FQGTGA. The CDR3 reads CASSLTSGGGQFF. The CDR3 nucleotides read TGTGCCAGCAGCTTAACGTCCGGGGGAGGGCAGTTCTTC.

The chain carries TRBV2 and TRBJ1-6, with D unresolved. The CDR3 is 15 residues long. CDR1 SNHLY and CDR2 FYNNEI come from the germline V gene. Trimming cost V 4 bases and J 8 bases, with 15 bases left between them. CDR3 protein: CASSVRSRGDSPLHF. DNA of the CDR3: TGTGCCAGCAGTGTGAGGAGTCGAGGAGATTCACCCCTCCACTTT.

The chain joins TRBV5-1 to TRBJ1-2; 8 bases map to TRBD1. With 7 bases clipped from V and 5 bases from J, the junction kept 13 bases outside the gene matches. Per the germline V gene, CDR1 is SGHRS and CDR2 is YFSETQ. This CDR3 spans 15 amino acids. The CDR3 sequence: CASELTPGQAYGYTF. CDR3 coding DNA: TGCGCCAGCGAGCTGACCCCGGGACAGGCGTATGGCTACACCTTC.

This clone was found many times. The chain is built from TRBV29-1 and TRBJ1-4, with 8 bases matching TRBD1. Germline-derived CDR1 and CDR2 are SQVTM and ANQGSEA. V trimming: 4 bases; J trimming: 8 bases; junction bases outside the gene matches: 3. The length of the CDR3 is 12 residues. This CDR3 is CSVASGGEKLFF. The CDR3 coding sequence is TGCAGCGTTGCCTCAGGGGGCGAAAAACTGTTTTTT.

The chain combines TRBV9 with TRBJ2-5, with 9 bases fitting TRBD1. Per the germline V gene, CDR1 is SGDLS and CDR2 is YYNGEE. The junction had 8 bases not matched to a gene; V was cut back by 4 bases and J by 1 base. The CDR3 consists of 16 residues. CDR3 nucleotide sequence: TGTGCCAGCAGCCCCTCCGGGACAGGGTTCCAAGAGACCCAGTACTTC. Residues: CASSPSGTGFQETQYF.

V gene TRBV5-1 combines with J gene TRBJ1-2; 9 bases fit TRBD1. This CDR3 has 17 residues. Losses at the gene ends were 6 bases for V and 1 base for J; bases not matched to a gene: 13. The germline V gene has CDR1 SGHRS and CDR2 YFSETQ. The CDR3: CASTPGTGTRGNYGYTF. The CDR3 DNA reads as TGCGCCAGCACTCCCGGGACAGGGACTAGGGGTAACTATGGCTACACCTTC.

The chain is built from TRBV5-1 and TRBJ1-5; 8 bases agree with TRBD1. CDR3 length equals 15 residues. Germline V gives CDR1 SGHRS, CDR2 YFSETQ. The ends lost 4 bases at V and 1 base at J; junction bases unmatched: 4. CDR3 coding DNA: TGCGCCAGCAGCCAAGGACAGGGCAGCAATCAGCCCCAGCATTTT. It encodes CASSQGQGSNQPQHF.

J is TRBJ1-1 and V is TRBV5-1; possibly TRBD1 for D (5 bases). This CDR3 is 11 amino acids long. V was trimmed by 3 bases and J by 11 bases, leaving 11 bases between them. Germline CDR1 is SGHRS and CDR2 is YFSETQ. The CDR3 bases are TGCGCCAGCAGCTCAGGGTTTGGGGCTTTCTTT. Translation: CASSSGFGAFF.

This sequence joins TRBV5-5 and TRBJ2-5; TRBD1 matches at 8 bases. With V trimmed by 0 bases and J by 5 bases, 6 bases remained unmatched. From germline, CDR1 is SGHKS and CDR2 YYEKEE (reference sequence). The CDR3 is made up of 15 amino acids. In DNA form, the CDR3 reads TGTGCCAGCAGCTTGGACGCCACAGGGGGGGAGACCCAGTACTTC. This translates into CASSLDATGGETQYF.

The chain uses TRBV19 and TRBJ1-1; maybe TRBD1 (5 bases). The V and J ends lost 5 bases and 8 bases respectively, with 15 bases between them. This CDR3 spans 13 amino acids. The germline gives CDR1 LNHDA, CDR2 SQIVND (reference sequence). In DNA, the CDR3 is TGTGCCAGTAGTCCCCCCGGGGGAAAGGAAGCTTTCTTT. Its protein product is CASSPPGGKEAFF.

This clone was recorded once. CDR3 coding DNA: TGTGCCAGCAGTTTATCGGCAGGCCCCTATGGCTACACCTTC. Its protein is CASSLSAGPYGYTF. The chain combines TRBV27 with TRBJ1-2; D remains unclear. This CDR3 contains 14 residues. The V end lost 0 bases, the J end lost 4 bases, and 9 bases lay between the germline ends. CDR1 and CDR2 (germline): MNHEY, SMNVEV (reference sequence).

This clone was detected only once. Other DNA sequences from this sample encode an identical CDR3 as well. J is TRBJ1-1 and V is TRBV24-1, with D possibly TRBD1 on 6 matching bases. Trimming took off 4 bases at V and 2 bases at J, with 13 bases between the two ends. Germline-derived CDR1 and CDR2 are KGHDR and SFDVKD. This CDR3 contains 15 residues. The CDR3 here is CATSDSRGPNTEAFF. The CDR3 region has the DNA TGTGCCACCAGTGACTCCAGGGGACCTAACACTGAAGCTTTCTTT.

This sequence joins TRBV29-1 and TRBJ1-2, with TRBD1 matching 9 bases. With V trimmed by 3 bases and J by 8 bases, 7 bases remained unmatched. Germline V gives CDR1 SQVTM, CDR2 ANQGSEA. CDR3 length: 13 residues. The CDR3 reads CSVEGQGFRGYTF. As DNA, the CDR3 is TGCAGCGTTGAGGGACAGGGCTTTCGGGGCTACACCTTC.

The V gene is TRBV28, the J gene TRBJ2-2; TRBD2 is a possible D gene (5 bases). V lost 2 bases, J lost 7 bases, and 14 bases lay in between. Germline CDR1 is MDHEN and CDR2 is SYDVKM. The length of the CDR3 is 15 residues. CDR3 amino acids: CASSLDPSNRGELFF. CDR3 sequence (DNA): TGTGCCAGCAGTTTAGATCCTAGCAATCGCGGGGAGCTGTTTTTT.

The rearrangement joins TRBV30 to TRBJ2-6; D gene ambiguous. V lost 4 bases and J lost 4, with 5 bases in between. This CDR3 has 12 amino acids. Germline values: CDR1 GTSNPN, CDR2 SVGIG (reference sequence). The CDR3 region is CAWTSGANVLTF. The CDR3 DNA is TGTGCCTGGACGTCGGGGGCCAACGTCCTGACTTTC.

The chain employs TRBV6-6 and TRBJ2-7; 8 nucleotides align to TRBD1. This CDR3 region has 14 residues. The V gene's germline CDR1 is MNHNY and CDR2 SVGAGI (reference sequence). V shed 6 bases, J shed 3 bases, and the junction held 7 bases outside the gene matches. This CDR3 is CASSWDRSDYEQYF. As DNA, the CDR3 is TGTGCCAGCAGCTGGGACAGGTCGGACTACGAGCAGTACTTC.

The chain links TRBV3-1 (or the pseudogene TRBV3-2) to TRBJ2-4; 9 bases are shared with TRBD1. Trimming at V came to 4 bases and at J to 9 bases, leaving 7 bases not matched to a gene. The germline V gene has CDR1 LGHDT and CDR2 YNNKEL (reference sequence). CDR3 length: 14 residues. The CDR3: CASSRQGEVSIQYF. Here the CDR3 DNA reads TGTGCCAGCAGCCGACAGGGGGAGGTTAGCATTCAGTACTTC.

The DNA of the CDR3 is TGTGCCAGCAGTTTATTGCTAGCGGGGTTCCCAGATACGCAGTATTTT. This encodes CASSLLLAGFPDTQYF. This chain uses TRBV28 with TRBJ2-3, with 9 bases fitting TRBD2. This CDR3 has 16 amino acids. V lost 1 base, J lost 4 bases, and 6 bases stayed unmatched. From germline, CDR1 is MDHEN and CDR2 SYDVKM.

This sequence joins TRBV4-2 and TRBJ1-6, with D perhaps TRBD1 (5 bases). CDR1 LGHNA and CDR2 YNFKEQ come from the germline V gene. This CDR3 contains 14 residues. V dropped 5 bases and J dropped 7 bases, with 12 bases sitting between them. The CDR3 coding sequence is TGTGCCAGCAGCGCAACCCAGGGAAATTCACCCCTCCACTTT. As protein: CASSATQGNSPLHF.

The V call is TRBV30, the J call TRBJ2-5, with TRBD2 as a possible D gene (6 bases). The V end lost 1 base, the J end lost 8 bases, and 20 bases lay between the germline ends. Germline-derived CDR1 and CDR2 are GTSNPN and SVGIG (reference sequence). The length of the CDR3 is 15 residues. The CDR3, as DNA: TGTGCCTGGAGTGCGGGCCGGACTATTTCTGGTACCCAGTACTTC. Its protein product is CAWSAGRTISGTQYF.

This chain uses TRBV5-5 with TRBJ2-3, with D possibly matching TRBD2 (5 bases). CDR1 is SGHKS, CDR2 YYEKEE, per germline (reference sequence). This CDR3 has 13 amino acids. Trimming removed 5 bases at V and 1 base at J, with 8 bases between. DNA of the CDR3: TGTGCCAGCAGGATTAGCGGCACAGATACGCAGTATTTT. Translation gives CASRISGTDTQYF.

V gene TRBV5-6 combines with J gene TRBJ1-1; a possible D gene is TRBD1 (6 bases). V lost 4 bases and J 8 bases, leaving 24 bases between the germline ends. The germline gives CDR1 SGHDT, CDR2 YYEEEE. CDR3 length: 16 amino acids. The CDR3: CASSVPGTWGPGEAFF. Here the CDR3 DNA reads TGTGCCAGCAGCGTCCCCGGGACATGGGGCCCGGGGGAAGCTTTCTTT.

This chain links TRBV19 with TRBJ2-5; 7 nucleotides line up with TRBD1. J lost 2 bases, V lost 1 base, and 4 bases had no gene match. CDR1 is LNHDA, CDR2 SQIVND, per germline (reference sequence). The CDR3 consists of 15 residues. CDR3 residues: CASSIAGQTQETQYF. CDR3 DNA: TGTGCCAGTAGTATAGCGGGACAGACTCAAGAGACCCAGTACTTC.

The chain uses TRBV4-1 and TRBJ1-2; 7 nucleotides align to TRBD1. The length of the CDR3 is 16 residues. Germline V gene sequence: CDR1 MGHRA, CDR2 YSYEKL. The V segment lost 0 bases and the J segment 4 bases; nucleotides outside the gene matches: 8. The CDR3 sequence: CASSQEHRGTGYGYTF. DNA for the CDR3: TGCGCCAGCAGCCAAGAACACAGGGGCACGGGCTATGGCTACACCTTC.

This chain links TRBV9 with TRBJ2-1; 7 nucleotides align to TRBD1. Losses at the gene ends were 5 bases for V and 0 bases for J; bases not matched to a gene: 11. The CDR3 is 17 residues long. Germline CDR1 SGDLS, CDR2 YYNGEE. CDR3 region: CASSLRTGLTSYNEQFF. In DNA form, the CDR3 reads TGTGCCAGCAGTCTAAGGACAGGCCTTACCTCCTACAATGAGCAGTTCTTC.

The chain combines TRBV14 with TRBJ1-1; no firm D call. Trimming cost V 4 bases and J 2 bases, with 8 bases left between them. CDR1 and CDR2 (germline): SGHDN, FVKESK. The CDR3 contains 13 residues. The CDR3 DNA reads as TGTGCCAGCAGCCTCCAGGTTAACACTGAAGCTTTCTTT. Translated, it gives CASSLQVNTEAFF.

The chain has TRBV9 and TRBJ2-2; no clear D. The CDR3 spans 13 residues. CDR1 SGDLS and CDR2 YYNGEE come from the germline V gene. The V end lost 3 bases, the J end lost 2 bases, and 5 bases lay between the germline ends. CDR3 protein: CASSAFNTGELFF. The CDR3 DNA sequence: TGTGCCAGCAGCGCTTTTAACACCGGGGAGCTGTTTTTT.

The rearrangement links TRBV5-4 to TRBJ1-1, with D hard to call. Germline loops: CDR1 SGHNT, CDR2 YYREEE (reference sequence). This CDR3 has 14 residues. Deletions cut 0 bases from V and 6 bases from J, with 12 bases between. DNA of the CDR3: TGTGCCAGCAGCTTGGGAAAAGCGACCCCTGAAGCTTTCTTT. The encoded protein is CASSLGKATPEAFF.

This sequence joins TRBV12-3 or TRBV12-4 and TRBJ1-2, with 8 bases aligning to TRBD1. The CDR3 runs 13 residues. J was trimmed by 8 bases and V by 6 bases; bases with no gene match: 8. CDR3 region: CASSRDRGGGYTF. CDR3 DNA sequence: TGTGCCAGCAGCCGAGACAGGGGTGGCGGCTACACCTTC.

The gene calls are TRBV21-1 and TRBJ2-7; the DNA was not used to check the table's D call, TRBD2. TRBV21-1 is described as a pseudogene. The CDR3 is made up of 14 amino acids. The CDR3 protein is CASSRQRSSYEQYF. The CDR3 bases are TGTGCCAGCAGCAGGCAACGGAGCTCCTACGAGCAGTACTTC.